The clone carrying this TCR beta chain was observed many times. Its cognate antigen is unknown. This sample is drawn from a study of metastatic and nonmetastatic thyroid tumors. Under the authors' procedure: CDR3 differences across clinicopathological groups were used to build a distant-metastasis classifier for papillary thyroid cancer. TCRdb re-called the PCR reads through MiXCR. The authors' filters were not applied to this entry. The profile shows roughly 58,000 clones, just over 4% of them singletons. Among the patients, none had received any treatment before thyroid surgery. Overall study findings and caveats: Malignant tumors reportedly showed significantly higher TCR beta diversity than benign nodules in both blood and tumor.

The sequence was obtained from a female donor with papillary thyroid cancer or a benign thyroid nodule (not recorded which). Some clones in this sample may be carry-over from other donors' samples. The source material was blood.

As DNA, the CDR3 is TGTGCCAGCAGTGGGAGCCCAGGGGGCCGGGAAAAACTGTTTTTT. Translation: CASSGSPGGREKLFF. The chain links TRBV6-1 to TRBJ1-4; 8 bases are a match to TRBD1. J gave up 8 bases and V 4 bases, and 9 bases lay outside the gene matches. From germline, CDR1 is MNHNS and CDR2 SASEGT. The CDR3 has 15 residues.